This T cell receptor beta chain was recovered during a study of cytomegalovirus exposure and HLA in healthy donors. The study, taken as a whole, reports: The authors listed around 150 TCR beta chains as cytomegalovirus-associated. Rare sequences made up most TCRs, while some public TCRs were found in many donors.

Primers included in the PCR were 60 Vbeta and 13 Jbeta primers. The protocol was immunoSEQ multiplex PCR, while the TCRdb copy is restricted to in-frame clones and leaves out a portion. This table has 60,000 to 70,000 clones, roughly 80% appearing once. Germline loops: CDR1 PRHDT, CDR2 FYEKMQ (reference sequence). The V end was cut by 0 bases, the J end by 7 bases, with 12 bases between. This CDR3 has 14 residues. With respect to this clone: Its antigen is unidentified.

The source of this sequence is a male donor in good health and CMV-seropositive. The rearrangement joins TRBV13 to TRBJ1-2, with a weak D call TRBD1 (6 bases). Sequenced material: PBMCs. In nucleotides, the CDR3 is TGTGCCAGCAGCTTAGGCCAGAGGGGGAGTGGCTACACCTTC. Translated: CASSLGQRGSGYTF.